A single T cell receptor (beta chain) is shown here with its context. The target antigen is unknown. A much larger clone lies a single base off, so this may be a read error. Germline V gene sequence: CDR1 SGHDT, CDR2 YYEEEE. The CDR3 length is 16 residues. This entry is derived from a study of blood T cells in healthy people across ages. Study findings and constraints: One million T cells yielded diversity estimates that were considered underestimates. In these data, TCR beta diversity tracked strongly with naive T cell percentage. The fall in TCR beta diversity per million T cells was roughly linear with age.

PCR was performed a second time for about 7 to 11 cycles using a sample-barcoded 5' primer and a J-beta primer mix. TCRdb re-called the 5' RACE reads through MiXCR, storing one row per CDR3 protein. Among over 1,500,000 distinct CDR3 sequences, about 50% were seen once, and the ten largest hold approximately 2.1%. The rearrangement joins TRBV5-6 to TRBJ1-2; the match to TRBD1 covers 8 bases. Sequencing was performed on blood. This clonotype was obtained from a woman between 40 and 50 years old in good health. The CDR3, as DNA: TGTGCCGGCAGCTTTTCAACAGGGGGTTCTAACTATGGCTACACCTTC. The encoded protein is CAGSFSTGGSNYGYTF.